This TCR beta chain was observed in a study of blood T cell repertoires in COVID-19. Study at large: Nucleic acid was either cDNA or gDNA, and it came from T cells, B-cell-depleted T cells, or PBMCs.

CDR1 and CDR2 from the germline V gene are SEHNR and FQNEAQ (reference sequence). CDR3 size: 16 residues. The V gene end was trimmed by 5 bases and the J gene end by 2 bases; junction bases not matched to a gene: 8. In the authors' workflow: Amplification with reference gene primers provided the estimates of nucleated cell counts. Some clones are missing from TCRdb's copy, which holds only in-frame ones; the method was immunoSEQ multiplex PCR. V and J calls and clone size are as listed in that table; D and trimming were resolved from the DNA. The sample shows 250,000 to 350,000 clones, more than 85% of them seen only once.

The material sequenced was peripheral blood. The TCR sequence derives from a man aged 25 to 45 with acute or convalescent COVID-19. This chain uses TRBV7-9 with TRBJ2-7; TRBD1 aligns across 11 bases. CDR3 sequence reads: CASSPIRTGGTYEQYF. CDR3 in DNA: TGTGCCAGCAGCCCTATAAGGACAGGGGGCACCTACGAGCAGTACTTC.